This record looks at one T cell receptor beta chain sequence and its context. At the DNA level, this CDR3 is encoded by other sequences in the same sample as well. The data are from a study of blood T cell repertoires in COVID-19. Study overall: Acute and convalescent COVID-19 specimens originated in the United States, Italy and Spain. T cells, B-cell-depleted T cells, or PBMCs provided the cDNA or gDNA that served as material.

Under the authors' procedure: For nucleated cells, counts were estimated from reference gene primer amplification. The method was immunoSEQ multiplex PCR; TCRdb's version includes in-frame clones alone and lacks a portion of them. V, J and clone size reflect that table, while D and trimming were determined from the DNA. The sample carries roughly 39,000 clones, roughly nine tenths recorded once. Germline V gene sequence: CDR1 KGHDR, CDR2 SFDVKD. V was clipped by 5 bases and J by 5 bases; unmatched bases: 3. This CDR3 contains 14 residues. The material sequenced was peripheral blood. J is TRBJ2-2 and V is TRBV24-1, with 8 bases matching TRBD1. The receptor was derived from a young man with active or convalescent COVID-19. The CDR3 loop reads CATSARGRTGELFF. The CDR3 nucleotides are TGTGCCACCAGTGCCAGGGGGCGAACCGGGGAGCTGTTTTTT.